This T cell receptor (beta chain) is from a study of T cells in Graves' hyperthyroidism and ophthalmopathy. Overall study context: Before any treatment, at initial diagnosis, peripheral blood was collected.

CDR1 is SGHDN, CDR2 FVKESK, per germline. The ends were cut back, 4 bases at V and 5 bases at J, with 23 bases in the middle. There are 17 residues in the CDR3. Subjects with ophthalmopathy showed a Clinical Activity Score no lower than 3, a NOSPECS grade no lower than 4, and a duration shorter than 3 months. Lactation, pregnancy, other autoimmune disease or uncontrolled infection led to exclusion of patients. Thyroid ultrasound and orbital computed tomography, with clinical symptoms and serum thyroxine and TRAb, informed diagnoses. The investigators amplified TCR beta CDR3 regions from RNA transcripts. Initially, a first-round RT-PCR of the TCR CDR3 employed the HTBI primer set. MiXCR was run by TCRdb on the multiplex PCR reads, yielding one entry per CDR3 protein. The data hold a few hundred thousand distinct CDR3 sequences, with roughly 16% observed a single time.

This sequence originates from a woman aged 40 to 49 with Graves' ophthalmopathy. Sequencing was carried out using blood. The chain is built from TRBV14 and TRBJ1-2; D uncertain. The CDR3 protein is CASSPLDRGERPYGYTF. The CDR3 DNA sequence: TGTGCCAGCAGCCCATTGGACCGCGGAGAACGACCTTATGGCTACACCTTC. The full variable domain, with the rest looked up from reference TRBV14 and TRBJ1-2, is EAGVTQFPSHSVIEKGQTVTLRCDPISGHDNLYWYRRVMGKEIKFLLHFVKESKQDESGMPNNRFLAERTGGTYSTLKVQPAELEDSGVYFCASSPLDRGERPYGYTFGSGTRLTVV.